A single T cell receptor (beta chain) is shown here with its context. This clonotype appeared a few times. The specificity of this receptor is unknown. No base quality information exists; no much larger clone differs at one position. This sample was taken from a study of identical twins (dated by TCRdb to 2016 to 2017). Turning to the overall study: To test whether fetal clonotypes persist, this study deep-sequenced TCR alpha and beta repertoires from monozygotic twins, from unrelated adults of various ages, and from cord blood. To rule out contamination, the twin experiments were replicated at different times with different library preparation protocols.

The full study reports these points: Invariant T cells such as MAIT and iNKT could partly confound zero-insertion analyses, although diverse VJ usage argued against such confounding for most clonotypes. Recombination models systematically underestimated out-of-frame TCR alpha sharing in monozygotic twins but agreed with sharing between unrelated individuals. Excess twin sharing in beta out-of-frame sequences was weaker because fewer shared sequences lowered the signal-to-noise ratio. Fewer insertions were carried by abundant cord blood beta clonotypes; a weaker similar trend was observed in young adult naive repertoires, while no such trend was observed in memory repertoires. Compared with coincidental sharing between unrelated individuals, out-of-frame TCR alpha sequences shared between twins showed an excess of sequences with low generation probability. Because the same donors could not be followed over many years, the conclusions depended on cross-sectional statistical analysis.

Every donor was a healthy Caucasian. The twin cohort comprised three pairs of female monozygotic twins, all aged about 18 to 29 years. Positive isolation kits from Invitrogen were used to isolate CD4+ and CD8+ T cell populations. The library was prepared using 5' RACE. Data came from an Illumina HiSeq 2000. Template switching added a universal primer binding site, and the final cDNA carried a unique molecular identifier that allowed TCR cDNA molecules to be counted accurately. Specific primers in the conserved constant-segment region were used to synthesize first-strand cDNA for TCR alpha and beta chains. Each cDNA library was double barcoded, with a SMART-Mk sample barcode plus Illumina barcodes, to control for contamination. Two successive PCR steps introduced TruSeq adapter sequences along with Illumina sample barcodes. TCR alpha and beta cDNA libraries were sequenced on the Illumina HiSeq platform with custom primers. Regarding the original processing steps: Raw reads were processed with MiGEC to extract unique molecular identifiers, and MiXCR was used to determine CDR3 positions. Recombination models were inferred per individual with the repgenHMM and IGoR tools using an EM algorithm. Shared clonotype analysis was performed with the tcR package in R, normalizing sharing by the product of cloneset sizes. To study raw recombination without the effects of thymic and clonal selection, out-of-frame nonproductive sequences were analyzed. TCRdb reprocessed the public reads (quality trimming at Q25 with fastp, clone calling with MiXCR) and kept in-frame beta chains. Records with the same CDR3 protein are collapsed into one entry carrying the most frequent genes and DNA. Clone size and V and J calls follow TCRdb, not the original study. Counted in this sample were 450,000 to 600,000 distinct CDR3 sequences; approximately 20% of them appeared once. The biggest ten clones account for approximately 0.52% of the sample.

At the junction V is shortened by 5 bases and J by 4 bases, with 18 bases in between. CDR1 MNHNS and CDR2 SASEGT were looked up in the germline V gene. The CDR3, from cysteine to phenylalanine, totals 16 residues. Kept here is only the CDR3 DNA, which spans 48 bases and is read in frame from base 1. These data also formed part of another study, on yellow fever vaccine responses in identical twins. As described in the second report: The T cell response to vaccination in identical twins was reported by the authors to appear partly convergent and partly personalized. In the study, vaccine-responding T cell clones were precisely tracked in identical twins.

This chain is built from TRBV6-1 and TRBJ1-3, with no reliable assignment of the D segment. The sequencing input was CD4+ T cells sorted from blood. This receptor was obtained from a woman aged 18-35 years in good health. CDR3 loop: CASSPGDGWSGNTIYF. Here is the DNA: TGTGCCAGCAGTCCCGGTGACGGATGGTCCGGAAACACCATATATTTT.